This T cell receptor beta chain was found in a study of control samples from healthy donors and cancer patients. Repertoires were generated with immunoSEQ multiplex PCR, while TCRdb's copy carries only in-frame clones and drops some. The table shows approximately 70,000 clones, with 83% occurring only once. Germline V gives CDR1 KGHSH, CDR2 LQKENI. After removal of 0 bases from V and 1 base from J, the junction contained 5 bases not matched to a gene. The CDR3 is 16 residues long. Sample: blood. This clonotype originated in a man aged 55 to 70 in good health. The V gene is TRBV18, the J gene TRBJ1-1; 7 positions agree with TRBD1. For the CDR3, the DNA is TGTGCCAGCTCACCACCAGGGGGCACCTCGAACACTGAAGCTTTCTTT. It encodes CASSPPGGTSNTEAFF. Full variable domain (remainder filled in from reference TRBV18 and TRBJ1-1): NAGVMQNPRHLVRRRGQEARLRCSPMKGHSHVYWYRQLPEEGLKFMVYLQKENIIDESGMPKERFSAEFPKEGPSILRIQQVVRGDSAAYFCASSPPGGTSNTEAFFGQGTRLTVV.